Presented here are 4 T cell receptor beta chains from one specimen sequenced in a study of cytomegalovirus exposure and HLA in healthy donors. PCR employed 60 Vbeta and 13 Jbeta primers. Data came from immunoSEQ multiplex PCR; TCRdb stores just in-frame clones and leaves some out. The profile covers 55,000 to 70,000 clones, with roughly 77% appearing a single time and 5% to 6.5% taken by the ten largest. Sequences were obtained from PBMCs. These receptors were collected from a woman aged 30 to 39 in good health and CMV-seronegative.

This clone was counted only a few times. The rearrangement uses TRBV4-1 and TRBJ2-7; 12 bases line up with TRBD1. Looked up from germline, CDR1 is MGHRA and CDR2 is YSYEKL. Trimming removed 4 bases from V and 3 bases from J; junction bases left unmatched: 16. This CDR3 has 19 residues. Here the CDR3 reads CASSLYPGQGAERNYEQYF. CDR3 coding DNA: TGCGCCAGCAGCCTTTACCCGGGACAGGGGGCAGAAAGAAACTACGAGCAGTACTTC.

This chain uses TRBV19 with TRBJ1-1, with D uncertain. V was clipped by 3 bases and J by 3 bases, with 11 bases between them. Germline CDR1 and CDR2: LNHDA and SQIVND (reference sequence). The CDR3 is made up of 14 amino acids. The CDR3 sequence: CASSIPGIDTEAFF. The CDR3 DNA reads as TGTGCCAGTAGTATTCCCGGTATAGACACTGAAGCTTTCTTT.

J is TRBJ2-6 and V is TRBV28; 7 nucleotides line up with TRBD1. V gave up 4 bases and J gave up 2 bases; unmatched junction bases: 2. CDR1 is MDHEN, CDR2 SYDVKM, per germline. The CDR3 is made up of 15 amino acids. CDR3 in DNA: TGTGCCAGCAGTTCGAGGGGGCCTGGGGCCAACGTCCTGACTTTC. Amino acid sequence: CASSSRGPGANVLTF. Complete variable domain (other parts from reference TRBV28 and TRBJ2-6): DVKVTQSSRYLVKRTGEKVFLECVQDMDHENMFWYRQDPGLGLRLIYFSYDVKMKEKGDIPEGYSVSREKKERFSLILESASTNQTSMYLCASSSRGPGANVLTFGAGSRLTVL.

The chain uses TRBV5-1 and TRBJ1-5; D remains ambiguous. Trimming stripped 0 bases from V and 8 bases from J, with 9 bases between. The CDR3 is 13 residues long. In germline, CDR1 is SGHRS, CDR2 YFSETQ. In DNA, the CDR3 is TGCGCCAGCAGCTTGGACGGGGTTGAGCCCCAGCATTTT. Translating gives CASSLDGVEPQHF.